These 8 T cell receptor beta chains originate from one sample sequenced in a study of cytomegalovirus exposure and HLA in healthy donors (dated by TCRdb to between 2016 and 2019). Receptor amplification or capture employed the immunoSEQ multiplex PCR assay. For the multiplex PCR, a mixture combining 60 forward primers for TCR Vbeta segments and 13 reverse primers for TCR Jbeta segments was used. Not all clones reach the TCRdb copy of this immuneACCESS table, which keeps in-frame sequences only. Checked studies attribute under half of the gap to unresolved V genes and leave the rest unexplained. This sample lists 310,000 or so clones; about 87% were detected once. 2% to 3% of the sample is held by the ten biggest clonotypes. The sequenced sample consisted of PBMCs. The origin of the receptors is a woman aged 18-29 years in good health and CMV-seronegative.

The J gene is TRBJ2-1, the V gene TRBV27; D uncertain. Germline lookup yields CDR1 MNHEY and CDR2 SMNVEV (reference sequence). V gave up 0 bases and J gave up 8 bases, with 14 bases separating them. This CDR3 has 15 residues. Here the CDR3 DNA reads TGTGCCAGCAGTTTATCGAGGCCGGAATCGGATGAGCAGTTCTTC. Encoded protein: CASSLSRPESDEQFF.

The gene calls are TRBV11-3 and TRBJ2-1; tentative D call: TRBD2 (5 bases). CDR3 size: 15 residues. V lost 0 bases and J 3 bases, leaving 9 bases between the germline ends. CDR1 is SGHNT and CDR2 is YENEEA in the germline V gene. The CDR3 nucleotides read TGTGCCAGCAGCTTAGATGAAGGGAGCTACAATGAGCAGTTCTTC. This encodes CASSLDEGSYNEQFF.

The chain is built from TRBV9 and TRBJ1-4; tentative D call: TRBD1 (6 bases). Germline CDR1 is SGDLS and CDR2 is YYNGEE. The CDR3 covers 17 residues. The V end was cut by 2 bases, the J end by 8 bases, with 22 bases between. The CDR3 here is CASSVDFNREEEEKLFF. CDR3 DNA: TGTGCCAGCAGCGTTGACTTCAACAGGGAAGAGGAAGAAAAACTGTTTTTT.

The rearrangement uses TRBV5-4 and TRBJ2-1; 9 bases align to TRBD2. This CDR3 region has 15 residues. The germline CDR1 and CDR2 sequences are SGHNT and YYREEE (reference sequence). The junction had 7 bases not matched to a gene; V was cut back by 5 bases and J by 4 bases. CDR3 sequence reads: CASSRLAELYNEQFF. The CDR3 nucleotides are TGTGCCAGCAGTCGACTAGCGGAGCTTTACAATGAGCAGTTCTTC. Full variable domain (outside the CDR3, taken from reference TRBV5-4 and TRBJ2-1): ETGVTQSPTHLIKTRGQQVTLRCSSQSGHNTVSWYQQALGQGPQFIFQYYREEENGRGNFPPRFSGLQFPNYSSELNVNALELDDSALYLCASSRLAELYNEQFFGPGTRLTVL.

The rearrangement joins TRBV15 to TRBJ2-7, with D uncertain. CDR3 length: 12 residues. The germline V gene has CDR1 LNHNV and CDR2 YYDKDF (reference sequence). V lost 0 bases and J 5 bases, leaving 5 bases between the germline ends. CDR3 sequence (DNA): TGTGCCACCAGCAGAGATCAGGACGAGCAGTACTTC. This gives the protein CATSRDQDEQYF. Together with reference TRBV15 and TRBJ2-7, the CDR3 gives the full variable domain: DAMVIQNPRYQVTQFGKPVTLSCSQTLNHNVMYWYQQKSSQAPKLLFHYYDKDFNNEADTPDNFQSRRPNTSFCFLDIRSPGLGDTAMYLCATSRDQDEQYFGPGTRLTVT.

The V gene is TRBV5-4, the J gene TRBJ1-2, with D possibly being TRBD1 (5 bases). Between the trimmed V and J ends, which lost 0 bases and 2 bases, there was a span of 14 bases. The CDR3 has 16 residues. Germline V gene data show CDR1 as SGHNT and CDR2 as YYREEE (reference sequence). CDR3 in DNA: TGTGCCAGCAGCTTGGATAGGGGATTAGGAAACTATGGCTACACCTTC. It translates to CASSLDRGLGNYGYTF.

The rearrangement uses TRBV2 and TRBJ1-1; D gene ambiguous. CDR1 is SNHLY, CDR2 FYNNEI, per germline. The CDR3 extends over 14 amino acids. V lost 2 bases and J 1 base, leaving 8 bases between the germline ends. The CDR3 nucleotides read TGTGCCAGCAGTGAACTGGGAGGGAACACTGAAGCTTTCTTT. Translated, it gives CASSELGGNTEAFF. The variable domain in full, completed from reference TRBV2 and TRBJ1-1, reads EPEVTQTPSHQVTQMGQEVILRCVPISNHLYFYWYRQILGQKVEFLVSFYNNEISEKSEIFDDQFSVERPDGSNFTLKIRSTKLEDSAMYFCASSELGGNTEAFFGQGTRLTVV.

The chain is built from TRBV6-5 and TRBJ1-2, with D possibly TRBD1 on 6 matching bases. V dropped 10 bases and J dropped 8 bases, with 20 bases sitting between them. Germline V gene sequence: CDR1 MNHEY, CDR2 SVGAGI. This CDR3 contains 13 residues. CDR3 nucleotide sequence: TGTGCCACCACTATAGCACAGGGTCTCGGCTACACCTTC. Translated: CATTIAQGLGYTF.